The 9 T cell receptor beta chains listed next were all sequenced from one sample in a study of vaccination and CD4 T cells after COVID-19 (dated by TCRdb to the early 2020s). Library preparation used PCR. Instrument on record: Illumina iSeq 100. TCR sequencing of DNA from cultured CD4+ T cells used the Oncomine TCR Beta short-read assay at the Johns Hopkins FTIC core. In-frame beta chains were kept once TCRdb had trimmed the public reads at Q25 with fastp and called clones with MiXCR. Rows matching on CDR3 protein sequence are summarized as one entry with the most common DNA and genes. The sample table shows about 13,000 distinct CDR3 sequences, and roughly 26% are seen once. Together, the top ten hold around 29% of the sample. The antigens these receptors bind are not known. The treatment or condition label on this specimen signifies: roughly 10-day PBMC culture with coronavirus spike peptide pools or control peptides (ViraFEST assay).

The sample in question was CD4+ T cells from blood, cultured in vitro, obtained before SARS-CoV-2 vaccination. The receptors stem from a human donor who received a COVID-19 vaccine.

This clonotype was counted between two and nine times. This chain joins TRBV5-4 and TRBJ2-3; no reliable D call. V lost 3 bases to trimming and J lost 5 bases, with 7 bases between them. Per germline, CDR1 SGHNT and CDR2 YYREEE (reference sequence). This CDR3 region has 12 residues. CDR3 residues: CASSSQRDTQYF. The CDR3 bases are TGTGCCAGCAGCTCGCAAAGAGATACGCAGTATTTT.

The chain couples TRBV20-1 to TRBJ1-5, with 7 bases that match TRBD1. Germline-derived CDR1 and CDR2 are DFQATT and SNEGSKA (reference sequence). J gave up 5 bases and V 3 bases, and 7 bases lay outside the gene matches. This CDR3 is built from 14 residues. The CDR3 protein is CSARQGGVDQPQHF. The CDR3 bases are TGCAGTGCTAGGCAGGGGGGGGTGGATCAGCCCCAGCATTTT.

The V call is TRBV1, the J call TRBJ1-6; the table's D call TRBD1 went unverified against the DNA. TRBV1 is a known pseudogene. This CDR3 is built from 20 residues. The CDR3: CTSSQRPLSRAPTYNSPLHF. Here the CDR3 DNA reads TGCACCAGCAGCCAACGTCCTTTATCCAGGGCTCCTACCTATAATTCACCCCTCCACTTT.

V usage is TRBV5-1 and J usage is TRBJ1-5; D possibly corresponds to TRBD1 (6 bases). The germline V gene encodes CDR1 SGHRS and CDR2 YFSETQ. V was shortened by 0 bases and J by 8 bases, with 12 bases between the two germline ends. This CDR3 has 14 amino acids. The CDR3 nucleotides are TGCGCCAGCAGCTTGGAGGGGGGTCGGGAGCCCCAGCATTTT. Translation gives CASSLEGGREPQHF.

V usage is TRBV5-1 and J usage is TRBJ1-2; D gene ambiguous. Trimming took off 4 bases at V and 7 bases at J, with 17 bases between the two ends. This CDR3 spans 14 amino acids. Germline loops: CDR1 SGHRS, CDR2 YFSETQ. This CDR3 is CASSPTGSVRGYTF. The CDR3 coding sequence is TGCGCCAGCAGCCCGACCGGGTCGGTCCGTGGCTACACCTTC.

This clonotype has only a few counts. The chain uses TRBV20-1 and TRBJ2-7; 7 positions match TRBD2. Germline trimming cut 1 base from V and 0 bases from J; bases unmatched to any gene: 9. Germline V gives CDR1 DFQATT, CDR2 SNEGSKA (reference sequence). The CDR3 runs 16 residues. CDR3 in amino acids: CSARASGGLNSYEQYF. CDR3 nucleotide sequence: TGCAGTGCTAGAGCCTCGGGGGGACTGAACTCCTACGAGCAGTACTTC.

Judged by abundance, this clonotype is medium-sized. The rearrangement uses TRBV6-5 and TRBJ1-6, with 7 bases identical to TRBD1. Per germline, CDR1 MNHEY and CDR2 SVGAGI. The V segment lost 0 bases and the J segment 6 bases; nucleotides outside the gene matches: 8. The CDR3 contains 17 residues. In DNA form, the CDR3 reads TGTGCCAGCAGTTACTCGAGGTCAGGGGGTGCTAATTCACCCCTCCACTTT. It translates to CASSYSRSGGANSPLHF.

The rearrangement joins TRBV24-1 to TRBJ2-7, with TRBD1 as a possible D gene (6 bases). The CDR3 contains 15 residues. V dropped 3 bases and J dropped 4 bases, with 15 bases sitting between them. Germline V gene sequence: CDR1 KGHDR, CDR2 SFDVKD. CDR3 DNA: TGTGCCACCAGTGATACGACAGGCTTTGAATACGAGCAGTACTTC. Translating it yields CATSDTTGFEYEQYF.

The chain has TRBV30 and TRBJ1-5, with D unclear. V lost 0 bases and J lost 4, with 7 bases in between. This CDR3 contains 13 residues. Looked up from germline, CDR1 is GTSNPN and CDR2 is SVGIG (reference sequence). The CDR3 is CAWSVTVNQPQHF. The CDR3 coding sequence is TGTGCCTGGAGTGTAACAGTGAATCAGCCCCAGCATTTT.